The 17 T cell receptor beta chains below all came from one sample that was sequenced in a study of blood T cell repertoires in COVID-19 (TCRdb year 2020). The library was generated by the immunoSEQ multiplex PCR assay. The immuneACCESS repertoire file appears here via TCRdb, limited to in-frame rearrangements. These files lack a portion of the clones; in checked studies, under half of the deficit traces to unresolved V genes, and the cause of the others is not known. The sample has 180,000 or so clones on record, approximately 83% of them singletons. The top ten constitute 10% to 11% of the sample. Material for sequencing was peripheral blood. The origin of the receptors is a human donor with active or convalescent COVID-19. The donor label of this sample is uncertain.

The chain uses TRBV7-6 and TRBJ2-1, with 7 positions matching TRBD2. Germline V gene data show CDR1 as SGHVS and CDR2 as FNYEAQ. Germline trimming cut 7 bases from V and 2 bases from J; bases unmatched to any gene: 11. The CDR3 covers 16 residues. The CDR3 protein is CASTRGLVGAYNEQFF. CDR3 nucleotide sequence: TGTGCCAGCACCAGAGGACTAGTGGGGGCCTACAATGAGCAGTTCTTC.

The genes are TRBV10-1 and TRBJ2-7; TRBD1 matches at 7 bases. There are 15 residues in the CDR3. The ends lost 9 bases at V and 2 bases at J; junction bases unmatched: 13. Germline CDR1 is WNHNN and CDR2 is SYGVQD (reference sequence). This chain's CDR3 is CARNQGQYLTYEQYF. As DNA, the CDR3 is TGCGCCAGGAACCAGGGACAGTACCTTACCTACGAGCAGTACTTC.

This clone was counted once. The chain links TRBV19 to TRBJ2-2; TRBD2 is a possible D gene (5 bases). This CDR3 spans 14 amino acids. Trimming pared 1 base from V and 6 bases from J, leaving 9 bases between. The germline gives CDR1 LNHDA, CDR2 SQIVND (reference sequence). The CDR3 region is CASSIGARAGELFF. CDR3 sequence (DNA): TGTGCCAGTAGTATAGGAGCGCGGGCCGGGGAGCTGTTTTTT.

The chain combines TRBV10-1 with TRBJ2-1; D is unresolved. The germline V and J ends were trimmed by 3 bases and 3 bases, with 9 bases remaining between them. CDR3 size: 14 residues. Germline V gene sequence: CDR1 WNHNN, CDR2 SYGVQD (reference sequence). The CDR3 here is CASSDLGIYNEQFF. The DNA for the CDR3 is TGCGCCAGCAGTGACCTAGGCATCTACAATGAGCAGTTCTTC.

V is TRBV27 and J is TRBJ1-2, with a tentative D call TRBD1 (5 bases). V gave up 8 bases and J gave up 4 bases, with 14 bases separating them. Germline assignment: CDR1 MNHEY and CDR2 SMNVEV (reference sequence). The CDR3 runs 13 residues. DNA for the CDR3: TGTGCCAGCCGCCCGGGGGGACGCTATGGCTACACCTTC. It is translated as CASRPGGRYGYTF.

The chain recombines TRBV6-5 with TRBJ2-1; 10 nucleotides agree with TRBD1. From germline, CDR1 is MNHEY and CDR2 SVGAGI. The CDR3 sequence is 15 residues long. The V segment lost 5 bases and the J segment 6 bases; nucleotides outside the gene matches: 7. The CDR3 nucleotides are TGTGCCAGCAGTCCCGGGACAGGGGCTTCCAATGAGCAGTTCTTC. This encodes CASSPGTGASNEQFF.

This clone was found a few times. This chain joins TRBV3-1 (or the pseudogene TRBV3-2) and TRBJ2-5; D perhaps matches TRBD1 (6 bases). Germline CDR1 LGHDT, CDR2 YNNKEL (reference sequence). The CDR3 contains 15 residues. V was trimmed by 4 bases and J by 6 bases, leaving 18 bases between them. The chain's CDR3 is CASSPGQGYTKTQYF. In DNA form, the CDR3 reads TGTGCCAGCAGCCCGGGACAAGGTTATACAAAGACCCAGTACTTC.

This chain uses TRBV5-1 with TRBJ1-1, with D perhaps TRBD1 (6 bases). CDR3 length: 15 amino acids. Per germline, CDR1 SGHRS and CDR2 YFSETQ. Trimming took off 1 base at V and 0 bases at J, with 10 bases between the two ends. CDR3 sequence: CASSLHPGVNTEAFF. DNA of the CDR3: TGCGCCAGCAGCTTGCATCCAGGGGTGAACACTGAAGCTTTCTTT.

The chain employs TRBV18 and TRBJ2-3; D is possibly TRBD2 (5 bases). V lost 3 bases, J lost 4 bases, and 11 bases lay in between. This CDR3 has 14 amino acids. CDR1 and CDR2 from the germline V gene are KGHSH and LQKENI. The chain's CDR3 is CASSPALAADTQYF. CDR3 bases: TGTGCCAGCTCACCGGCCCTAGCAGCAGATACGCAGTATTTT.

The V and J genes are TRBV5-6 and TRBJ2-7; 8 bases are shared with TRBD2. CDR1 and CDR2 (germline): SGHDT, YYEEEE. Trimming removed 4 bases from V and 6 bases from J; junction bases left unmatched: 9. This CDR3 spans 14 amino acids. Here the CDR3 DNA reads TGTGCCAGCAGCGCTCCCAGCGGGAGTAGCGAGCAGTACTTC. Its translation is CASSAPSGSSEQYF.

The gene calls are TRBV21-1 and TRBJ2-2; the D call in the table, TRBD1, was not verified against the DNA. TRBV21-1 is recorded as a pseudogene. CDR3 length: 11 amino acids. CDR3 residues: CASSKDNPVFF. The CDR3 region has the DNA TGTGCCAGCAGCAAAGACAATCCCGTGTTTTTT.

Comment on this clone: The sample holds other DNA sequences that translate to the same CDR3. The CDR3 nucleotides are TGTGCCAGCTCACCAAGACAGGGCTCTGGAAACACCATATATTTT. This gives the protein CASSPRQGSGNTIYF. The V and J genes are TRBV18 and TRBJ1-3; 7 nucleotides align to TRBD1. The CDR3 extends over 15 amino acids. Germline CDR1 is KGHSH and CDR2 is LQKENI. The J segment lost 0 bases and the V segment lost 2 bases, leaving 1 base of the junction unmatched.

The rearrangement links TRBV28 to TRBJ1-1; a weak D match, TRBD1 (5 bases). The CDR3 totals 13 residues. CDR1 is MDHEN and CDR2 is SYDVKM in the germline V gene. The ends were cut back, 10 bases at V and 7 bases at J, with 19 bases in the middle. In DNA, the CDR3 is TGTGCCACCCTCTCCAACTTAGGGGATGAAGCTTTCTTT. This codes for CATLSNLGDEAFF.

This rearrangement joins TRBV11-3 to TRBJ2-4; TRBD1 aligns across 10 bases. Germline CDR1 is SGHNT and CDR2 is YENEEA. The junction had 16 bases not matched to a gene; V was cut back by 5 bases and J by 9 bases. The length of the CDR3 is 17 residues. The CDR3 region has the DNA TGTGCCAGCAGCGTCCGACAGGGGGCTGTGGGAAGAGGCATTCAGTACTTC. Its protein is CASSVRQGAVGRGIQYF.

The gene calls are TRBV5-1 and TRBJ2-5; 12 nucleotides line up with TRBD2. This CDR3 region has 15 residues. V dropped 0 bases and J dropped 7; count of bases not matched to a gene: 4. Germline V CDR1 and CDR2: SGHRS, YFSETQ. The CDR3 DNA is TGCGCCAGCAGCTTGGGACTAGCGGGAGAGGGGACCCAGTACTTC. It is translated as CASSLGLAGEGTQYF.

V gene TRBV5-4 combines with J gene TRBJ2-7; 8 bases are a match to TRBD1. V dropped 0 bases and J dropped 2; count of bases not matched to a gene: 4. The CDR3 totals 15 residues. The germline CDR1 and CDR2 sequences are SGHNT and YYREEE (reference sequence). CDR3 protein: CASSLGTGSAYEQYF. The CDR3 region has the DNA TGTGCCAGCAGCTTGGGGACAGGGTCGGCCTACGAGCAGTACTTC.

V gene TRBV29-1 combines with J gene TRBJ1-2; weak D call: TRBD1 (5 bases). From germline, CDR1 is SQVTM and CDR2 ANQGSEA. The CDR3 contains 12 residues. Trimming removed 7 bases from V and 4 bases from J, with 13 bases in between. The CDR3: CSATQELYGYTF. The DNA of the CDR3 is TGCAGCGCCACACAGGAGCTCTATGGCTACACCTTC.